Listed below are T cell receptor beta chains from one sample, sequenced in a study of CD8 T cells in Susac syndrome. TCRdb re-called the immunoSEQ multiplex PCR reads through MiXCR, storing one row per CDR3 protein. The table records a few hundred thousand distinct CDR3 sequences, 95% of them present only once. The source material was CD4+ T cells from PBMCs. The receptors shown here come from a human donor with multiple sclerosis. Both conserved end residues are part of each CDR3. A D gene is named only where the DNA matches it firmly. Size tells how often a clone was seen (once, few, many) or the class of an expanded clone, and some rows leave it out.

-	TRBV20-1	TRBJ2-5	-	CSAREPGPGAQYF	TGCAGTGCTAGAGAGCCAGGCCCTGGGGCCCAGTACTTC
-	TRBV30	TRBJ1-2	-	CAWSGGSYGYTF	TGTGCCTGGAGTGGGGGGTCCTATGGCTACACCTTC
-	TRBV12-3/TRBV12-4	TRBJ1-1	-	CASRLGRTEAFF	TGTGCCAGCAGGCTAGGGAGGACTGAAGCTTTCTTT
-	TRBV9	TRBJ2-5	-	CASSEGGQGETQYF	TGTGCCAGCAGCGAGGGGGGTCAAGGGGAGACCCAGTACTTC
-	TRBV9	TRBJ2-7	TRBD2	CASPQRASGSYEQYF	TGTGCCAGCCCCCAGAGGGCTAGCGGGAGCTACGAGCAGTACTTC
-	TRBV29-1	TRBJ2-3	TRBD1	CSVAGTGGGNTQYF	TGCAGCGTCGCCGGGACAGGGGGCGGTAATACGCAGTATTTT
-	TRBV5-1	TRBJ2-7	-	CASSLAGGVGFYEQYF	TGCGCCAGCAGCTTGGCCGGCGGAGTGGGATTCTACGAGCAGTACTTC
-	TRBV11-2	TRBJ2-3	TRBD2	CASSLDGTRRDTQYF	TGTGCCAGCAGCTTAGATGGGACTAGGAGGGATACGCAGTATTTT
-	TRBV27	TRBJ1-5	-	CASSLQGGQPQHF	TGTGCCAGCAGTTTGCAGGGTGGCCAGCCCCAGCATTTT
-	TRBV28	TRBJ2-5	-	CASSLGGQETQYF	TGTGCCAGCAGTTTAGGGGGGCAAGAGACCCAGTACTTC
-	TRBV20-1	TRBJ2-7	-	CSARWQSYEQYF	TGCAGTGCTAGATGGCAGTCCTACGAGCAGTACTTC
-	TRBV3-1	TRBJ2-7	-	CASSQGVSGGYEQYF	TGTGCCAGCAGCCAAGGAGTTTCAGGGGGGTACGAGCAGTACTTC
-	TRBV3-1	TRBJ2-5	-	CASSQDARSLETQYF	TGTGCCAGCAGCCAAGATGCCAGATCACTAGAGACCCAGTACTTC
once	TRBV2	TRBJ1-5	-	CASSDSDSLGNQPQHF	TGTGCCAGCAGTGATTCCGACAGTTTAGGCAATCAGCCCCAGCATTTT
-	TRBV5-1	TRBJ2-4	TRBD1	CASRPGQGVDIQYF	TGCGCCAGCAGGCCGGGACAGGGTGTGGACATTCAGTACTTC
-	TRBV29-1	TRBJ2-1	TRBD1	CSGIKQGSSYNEQFF	TGCAGCGGCATAAAACAGGGGAGCTCCTACAATGAGCAGTTCTTC
-	TRBV28	TRBJ2-1	-	CASSTEQGLGVSYNEQFF	TGTGCCAGCAGTACCGAACAGGGTCTTGGGGTGTCCTACAATGAGCAGTTCTTC
-	TRBV10-2	TRBJ2-1	-	CASGGLGLGNEQFF	TGCGCCAGCGGGGGATTGGGGCTAGGCAATGAGCAGTTCTTC
-	TRBV29-1	TRBJ2-1	-	CSATPGGSNEQFF	TGCAGCGCCACACCGGGGGGCTCCAATGAGCAGTTCTTC
-	TRBV20-1	TRBJ1-1	-	CSVGRRFTEAFF	TGCAGTGTAGGAAGACGGTTCACTGAAGCTTTCTTT
-	TRBV7-9	TRBJ2-2	-	CASSLFQDTGELFF	TGTGCCAGCAGCTTATTTCAAGACACCGGGGAGCTGTTTTTT
-	TRBV9	TRBJ2-3	-	CASHPGGGTDTQYF	TGTGCCAGCCACCCCGGGGGCGGCACAGATACGCAGTATTTT
-	TRBV1	TRBJ1-5	-	CTSSQDRVRRNQPQHF	TGCACCAGCAGCCAAGATAGAGTCAGGCGCAATCAGCCCCAGCATTTT
-	TRBV9	TRBJ1-1	-	CASSPGPVGTEAFF	TGTGCCAGCAGCCCGGGACCGGTCGGCACTGAAGCTTTCTTT
-	TRBV23-1	TRBJ1-2	-	CASSQPPLGGYTF	TGCGCCAGCAGTCAACCTCCTTTAGGGGGCTACACCTTC
-	TRBV29-1	TRBJ1-5	-	CSVSQGLSNQPQHF	TGCAGCGTTTCGCAGGGGTTAAGCAATCAGCCCCAGCATTTT
-	TRBV30	TRBJ2-3	TRBD2	CAWSLRSGSTDTQYF	TGTGCCTGGAGTCTCCGTAGCGGGTCCACAGATACGCAGTATTTT
-	TRBV20-1	TRBJ1-6	-	CSAKYSVYNSPLHF	TGCAGTGCTAAGTATAGCGTTTATAATTCACCCCTCCACTTT
-	TRBV12-3/TRBV12-4	TRBJ2-4	-	CASSLEGPYQYF	TGTGCCAGCAGTTTAGAGGGCCCTTATCAGTACTTC
-	TRBV20-1	TRBJ2-1	-	CSASSFNEQFF	TGCAGTGCTTCTAGCTTCAATGAGCAGTTCTTC
once	TRBV4-1	TRBJ2-7	-	CASSQEGLNYEQYF	TGCGCCAGCAGCCAAGAAGGGCTGAACTACGAGCAGTACTTC
-	TRBV4-1	TRBJ2-5	TRBD1	CASSHGQGKETQYF	TGCGCCAGCAGCCACGGACAGGGAAAAGAGACCCAGTACTTC
once	TRBV24-1	TRBJ2-3	-	CATSDLGANTQYF	TGTGCCACCAGTGATTTGGGGGCGAATACGCAGTATTTT
-	TRBV3-1	TRBJ1-2	-	CASSPQGPGVHGYTF	TGTGCCAGCAGCCCACAGGGCCCAGGGGTCCATGGCTACACCTTC
once	TRBV9	TRBJ2-5	-	CASSPLGSGETQYF	TGTGCCAGCAGCCCCTTGGGGTCTGGGGAGACCCAGTACTTC
-	TRBV20-1	TRBJ2-7	TRBD2	CSAGSGRAEQYF	TGCAGTGCTGGTAGCGGGAGAGCCGAGCAGTACTTC
-	TRBV9	TRBJ2-1	TRBD2	CASSRRTSGGPLYNEQFF	TGTGCCAGCAGCCGACGGACTAGCGGGGGGCCCCTCTACAATGAGCAGTTCTTC
-	TRBV29-1	TRBJ2-7	-	CSGRRGPEQYF	TGCAGCGGCCGGCGGGGGCCCGAGCAGTACTTC
-	TRBV19	TRBJ2-1	-	CASSIDQREQFF	TGCGCCAGTAGTATAGATCAGCGGGAGCAGTTCTTC
-	TRBV5-1	TRBJ1-1	TRBD1	CASRTATGGGMNTEAFF	TGCGCCAGCAGGACGGCGACAGGGGGCGGGATGAACACTGAAGCTTTCTTT
-	TRBV29-1	TRBJ1-1	-	CSVVPGRGEAFF	TGCAGCGTTGTTCCAGGGCGTGGGGAAGCTTTCTTT
once	TRBV7-9	TRBJ2-7	TRBD2	CASSARLAGEPWEVYF	TGTGCCAGCAGCGCGCGGTTAGCGGGAGAGCCTTGGGAGGTGTACTTC
-	TRBV4-1	TRBJ2-7	TRBD2	CASSQGGLADQYF	TGCGCCAGCAGCCAGGGGGGACTAGCGGATCAGTACTTC
-	TRBV5-1	TRBJ1-2	-	CASSSESGRSGIYGYTF	TGCGCCAGCAGCTCTGAATCTGGACGGAGCGGTATTTATGGCTACACCTTC
-	TRBV7-9	TRBJ1-2	-	CASSLLEEVNGYTF	TGTGCCAGCAGCTTATTGGAGGAGGTGAATGGCTACACCTTC
-	TRBV12-3/TRBV12-4	TRBJ2-1	TRBD2	CASSLRTSGAYNEQFF	TGTGCCAGCAGTCTGAGGACTAGCGGGGCCTACAATGAGCAGTTCTTC
-	TRBV9	TRBJ2-7	-	CASSVGDGLGQYF	TGTGCCAGCAGTGTTGGGGACGGCCTCGGGCAGTACTTC
once	TRBV30	TRBJ1-4	-	CAWSVRRNNEKLFF	TGTGCCTGGAGTGTACGACGGAACAATGAAAAACTGTTTTTT